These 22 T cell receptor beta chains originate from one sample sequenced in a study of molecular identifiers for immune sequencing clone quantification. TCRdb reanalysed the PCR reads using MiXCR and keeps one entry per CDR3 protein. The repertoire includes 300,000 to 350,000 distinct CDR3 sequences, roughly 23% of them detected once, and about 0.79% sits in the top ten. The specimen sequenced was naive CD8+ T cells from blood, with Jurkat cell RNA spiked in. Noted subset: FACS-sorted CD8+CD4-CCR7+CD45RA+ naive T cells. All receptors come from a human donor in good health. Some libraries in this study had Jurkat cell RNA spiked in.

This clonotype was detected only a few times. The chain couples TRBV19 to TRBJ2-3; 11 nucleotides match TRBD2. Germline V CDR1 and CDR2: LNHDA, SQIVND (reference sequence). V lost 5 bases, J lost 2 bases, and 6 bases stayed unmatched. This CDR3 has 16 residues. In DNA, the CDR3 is TGTGCCAGTAGTGGGACTAGCGGTTCCTTCACAGATACGCAGTATTTT. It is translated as CASSGTSGSFTDTQYF.

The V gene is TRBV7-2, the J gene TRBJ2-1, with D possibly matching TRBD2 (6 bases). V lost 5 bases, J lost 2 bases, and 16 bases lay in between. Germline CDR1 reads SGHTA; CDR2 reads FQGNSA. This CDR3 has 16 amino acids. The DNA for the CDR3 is TGTGCCAGCAGCAACGGGGACTTCAGCCCCTACAATGAGCAGTTCTTC. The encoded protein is CASSNGDFSPYNEQFF.

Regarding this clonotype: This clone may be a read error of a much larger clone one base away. The CDR3 DNA reads as TGTGCCAGCAGCCGCAGGACGGACTCCTCCCACGAGCAGTACTTC. Protein sequence: CASSRRTDSSHEQYF. The chain is built from TRBV7-9 and TRBJ2-7, with TRBD2 as a possible D gene (5 bases). Germline CDR1 SEHNR, CDR2 FQNEAQ (reference sequence). CDR3 length equals 15 residues. Combining the CDR3 with reference TRBV7-9 and TRBJ2-7 gives the whole variable domain DTGVSQNPRHKITKRGQNVTFRCDPISEHNRLYWYRQTLGQGPEFLTYFQNEAQLEKSRLLSDRFSAERPKGSFSTLEIQRTEQGDSAMYLCASSRRTDSSHEQYFGPGTRLTVT.

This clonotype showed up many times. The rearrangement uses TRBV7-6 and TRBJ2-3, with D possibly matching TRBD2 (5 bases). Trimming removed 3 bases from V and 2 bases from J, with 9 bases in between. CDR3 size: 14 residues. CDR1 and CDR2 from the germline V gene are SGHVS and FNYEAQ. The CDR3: CASSLDLDTDTQYF. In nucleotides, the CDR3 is TGTGCCAGCAGCTTGGACTTAGACACAGATACGCAGTATTTT.

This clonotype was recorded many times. Here the CDR3 DNA reads TGTGCCAGCAGCTCCACACAGACCGCGATCGGGGAGACCCAGTACTTC. Translating it yields CASSSTQTAIGETQYF. The chain links TRBV7-9 to TRBJ2-5, with D uncertain. Germline V lookup: CDR1 SEHNR, CDR2 FQNEAQ (reference sequence). The CDR3 is 16 residues long. The V end was cut by 4 bases, the J end by 5 bases, with 20 bases between.

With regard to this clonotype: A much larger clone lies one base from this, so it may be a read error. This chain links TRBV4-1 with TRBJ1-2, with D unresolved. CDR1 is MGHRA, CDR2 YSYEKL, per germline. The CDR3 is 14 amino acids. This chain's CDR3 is CASSQVTPNYGHTF. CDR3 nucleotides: TGCGCCAGCAGCCAAGTCACACCCAATTATGGCCACACCTTC.

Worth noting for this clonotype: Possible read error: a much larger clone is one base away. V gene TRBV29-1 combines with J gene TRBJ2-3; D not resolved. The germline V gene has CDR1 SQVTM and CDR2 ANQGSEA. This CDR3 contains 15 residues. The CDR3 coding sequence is TGCAGCGTTGTGCTAATCGACACCTACACAGATACGCGGTATTTT. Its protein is CSVVLIDTYTDTRYF.

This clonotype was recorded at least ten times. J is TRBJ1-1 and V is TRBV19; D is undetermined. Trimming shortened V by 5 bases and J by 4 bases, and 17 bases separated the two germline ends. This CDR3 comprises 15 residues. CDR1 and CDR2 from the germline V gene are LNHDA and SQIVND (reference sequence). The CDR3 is CASSVRSGLSTEAFF. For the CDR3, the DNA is TGTGCCAGTAGTGTGAGGAGTGGGCTGAGCACTGAAGCTTTCTTT.

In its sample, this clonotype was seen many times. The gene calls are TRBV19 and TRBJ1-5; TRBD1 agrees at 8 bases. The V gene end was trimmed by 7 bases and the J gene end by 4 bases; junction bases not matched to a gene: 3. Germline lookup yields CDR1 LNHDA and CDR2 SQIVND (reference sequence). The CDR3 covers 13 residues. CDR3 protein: CASTGGYNQPQHF. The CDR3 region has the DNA TGTGCCAGTACAGGGGGCTATAATCAGCCCCAGCATTTT. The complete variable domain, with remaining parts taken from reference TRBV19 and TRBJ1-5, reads DGGITQSPKYLFRKEGQNVTLSCEQNLNHDAMYWYRQDPGQGLRLIYYSQIVNDFQKGDIAEGYSVSREKKESFPLTVTSAQKNPTAFYLCASTGGYNQPQHFGDGTRLSIL.

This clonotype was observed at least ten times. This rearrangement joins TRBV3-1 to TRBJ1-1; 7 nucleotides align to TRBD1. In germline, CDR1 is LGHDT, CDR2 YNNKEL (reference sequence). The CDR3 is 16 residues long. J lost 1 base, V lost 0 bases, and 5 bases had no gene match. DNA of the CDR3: TGTGCCAGCAGCCAAGATCCGGGACAGCGGAACACTGAAGCTTTCTTT. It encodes CASSQDPGQRNTEAFF.

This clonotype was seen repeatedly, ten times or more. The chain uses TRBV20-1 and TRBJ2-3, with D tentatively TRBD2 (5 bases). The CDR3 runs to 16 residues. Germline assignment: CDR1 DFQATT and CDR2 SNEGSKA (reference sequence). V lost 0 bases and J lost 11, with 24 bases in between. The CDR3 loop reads CSARDPGFARTQEQYF. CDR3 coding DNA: TGCAGTGCTAGAGATCCGGGGTTCGCGAGAACCCAGGAGCAGTATTTT.

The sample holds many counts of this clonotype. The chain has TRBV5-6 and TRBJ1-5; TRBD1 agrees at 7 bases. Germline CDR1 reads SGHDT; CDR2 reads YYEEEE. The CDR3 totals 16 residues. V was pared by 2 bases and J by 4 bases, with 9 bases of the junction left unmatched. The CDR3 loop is CASSLGAGGTNQPQHF. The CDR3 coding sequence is TGTGCCAGCAGCTTAGGGGCAGGGGGGACTAATCAGCCCCAGCATTTT.

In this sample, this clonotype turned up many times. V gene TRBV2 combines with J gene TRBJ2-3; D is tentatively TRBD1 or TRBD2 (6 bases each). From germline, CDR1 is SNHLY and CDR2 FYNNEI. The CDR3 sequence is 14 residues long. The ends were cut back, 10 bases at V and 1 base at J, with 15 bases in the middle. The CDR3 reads CATQGGSGTDTQYF. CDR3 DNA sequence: TGTGCCACCCAAGGGGGGTCGGGCACAGATACGCAGTATTTT.

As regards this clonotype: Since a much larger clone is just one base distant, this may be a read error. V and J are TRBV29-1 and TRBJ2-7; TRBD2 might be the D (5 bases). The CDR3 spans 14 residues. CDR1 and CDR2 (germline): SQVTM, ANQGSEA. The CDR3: CSVVGVARPYERYF. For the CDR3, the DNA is TGCAGCGTTGTTGGGGTAGCGAGACCCTACGAGCGGTACTTC.

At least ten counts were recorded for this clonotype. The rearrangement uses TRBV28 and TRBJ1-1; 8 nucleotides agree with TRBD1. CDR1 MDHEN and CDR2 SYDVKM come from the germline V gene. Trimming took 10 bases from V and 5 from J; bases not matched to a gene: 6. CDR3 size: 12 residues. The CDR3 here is CATATGDTEAFF. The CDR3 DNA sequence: TGTGCCACTGCGACAGGGGATACTGAAGCTTTCTTT.

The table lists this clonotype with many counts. CDR3 sequence: CASSWRAGNEQFF. CDR3 DNA: TGTGCCAGCAGCTGGCGGGCAGGCAATGAGCAGTTCTTC. The J gene is TRBJ2-1, the V gene TRBV7-6; TRBD2 might be the D (5 bases). The V gene's germline CDR1 is SGHVS and CDR2 FNYEAQ. This CDR3 is 13 amino acids long. V lost 4 bases to trimming and J lost 6 bases, with 10 bases between them.

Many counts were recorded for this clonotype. This CDR3 reads CASKTGGNEQYF. In nucleotides, the CDR3 is TGTGCCAGCAAGACAGGGGGTAACGAGCAGTACTTC. The J gene is TRBJ2-7, the V gene TRBV27, with TRBD1 identical over 9 bases. Germline CDR1 and CDR2: MNHEY and SMNVEV (reference sequence). The CDR3 consists of 12 residues. Unmatched junction bases numbered 3, after V lost 7 bases and J lost 5 bases.

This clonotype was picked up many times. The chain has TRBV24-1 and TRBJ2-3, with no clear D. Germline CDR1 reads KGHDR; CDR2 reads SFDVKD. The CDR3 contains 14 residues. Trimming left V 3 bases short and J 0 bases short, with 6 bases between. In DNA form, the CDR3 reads TGTGCCACCAGTGATGCCGGAAGCACAGATACGCAGTATTTT. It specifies CATSDAGSTDTQYF.

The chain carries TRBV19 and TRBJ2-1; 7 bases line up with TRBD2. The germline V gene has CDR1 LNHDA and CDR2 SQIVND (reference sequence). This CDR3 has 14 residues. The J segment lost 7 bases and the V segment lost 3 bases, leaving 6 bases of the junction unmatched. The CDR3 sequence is CASSIRGRGNEQFF. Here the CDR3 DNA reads TGTGCCAGTAGTATTCGGGGGAGGGGAAATGAGCAGTTCTTC.

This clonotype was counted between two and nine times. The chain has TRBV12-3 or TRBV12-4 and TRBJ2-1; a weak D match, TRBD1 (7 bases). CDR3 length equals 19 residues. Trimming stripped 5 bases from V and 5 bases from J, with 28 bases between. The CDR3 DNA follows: TGTGCCAGCAGTCGAAGCCCCGTCTGGGGCAGGGGGGCCGACAATGAGCAGTTCTTC. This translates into CASSRSPVWGRGADNEQFF.

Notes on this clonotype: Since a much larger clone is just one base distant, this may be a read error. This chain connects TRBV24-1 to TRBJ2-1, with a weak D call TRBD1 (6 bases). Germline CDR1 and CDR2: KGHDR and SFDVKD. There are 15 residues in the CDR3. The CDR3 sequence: CATSDRRQDWNERFF. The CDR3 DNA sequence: TGTGCCACCAGTGACCGTAGACAGGATTGGAATGAGCGGTTCTTC.

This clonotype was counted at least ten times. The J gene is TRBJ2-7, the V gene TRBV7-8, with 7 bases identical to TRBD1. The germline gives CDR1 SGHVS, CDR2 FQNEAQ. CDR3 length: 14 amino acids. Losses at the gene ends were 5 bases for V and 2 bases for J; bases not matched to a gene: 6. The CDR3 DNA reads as TGTGCCAGCAGCCGGTACGGGACAGCCTACGAGCAGTACTTC. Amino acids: CASSRYGTAYEQYF.